These 5 T cell receptor beta chains originate from one sample sequenced in a study of blood T cell repertoires in COVID-19. Assay used: immunoSEQ multiplex PCR; TCRdb lists only in-frame clones, some missing. The profile covers approximately 69,000 clones, with around 77% appearing a single time and about 17% taken by the ten largest. Source material: peripheral blood. These receptors were taken from a man aged 60 to 75 with acute or convalescent COVID-19.

J is TRBJ1-2 and V is TRBV27; weak D call: TRBD1 (5 bases). CDR1 and CDR2 from the germline V gene are MNHEY and SMNVEV (reference sequence). Between the trimmed V and J ends, which lost 6 bases and 7 bases, there was a span of 24 bases. This CDR3 is built from 16 residues. Here the CDR3 DNA reads TGTGCCAGCAGCCCGAAGGCGGGGCATACGGGGATTGGCTACACCTTC. As protein: CASSPKAGHTGIGYTF.

This chain connects TRBV5-1 to TRBJ2-5, with 10 bases fitting TRBD1. CDR3 length: 16 residues. The germline V gene has CDR1 SGHRS and CDR2 YFSETQ. J lost 4 bases, V lost 0 bases, and 6 bases had no gene match. The CDR3 coding sequence is TGCGCCAGCAGCTTGGGGGACAGGGGTTTTGGAGAGACCCAGTACTTC. It translates to CASSLGDRGFGETQYF.

A single count supports this clone. The genes are TRBV6-5 and TRBJ1-1; D unclear. Germline assignment: CDR1 MNHEY and CDR2 SVGAGI. This CDR3 region has 13 residues. Trimming stripped 3 bases from V and 8 bases from J, with 13 bases between. CDR3 in DNA: TGTGCCAGCAGTTATTACAGCTCAGCAGAAGCTTTCTTT. Its protein product is CASSYYSSAEAFF.

The chain recombines TRBV11-3 with TRBJ2-3, with unresolved D. V was pared by 1 base and J by 0 bases, with 5 bases between. CDR1 and CDR2 (germline): SGHNT, YENEEA. The CDR3 consists of 14 residues. The CDR3 reads CASSLGHSTDTQYF. For the CDR3, the DNA is TGTGCCAGCAGCTTAGGACACAGCACAGATACGCAGTATTTT.

This chain uses TRBV7-2 with TRBJ1-1; no definite D call. The germline V gene has CDR1 SGHTA and CDR2 FQGNSA. V was clipped by 5 bases and J by 2 bases, with 15 bases between them. The CDR3 is 15 residues long. CDR3 coding DNA: TGTGCCAGCAGCCCAGGAGGCGGCTACAACACTGAAGCTTTCTTT. It translates to CASSPGGGYNTEAFF.